This T cell receptor (beta chain) emerged from a study of beta chain features in type 1 diabetes. Overall study findings and caveats: A moderate, significant TCRB CDR3 shortening appeared in type 1 diabetes across four CD4+ subsets.

Expressed TCRB transcripts were sequenced after all isolated RNA was converted to cDNA. Libraries were prepared by immunoSEQ multiplex PCR; TCRdb keeps only in-frame clonotypes and omits some of them. The sample contains about 470,000 clones, 30% of which appear only once. Trimming left V 0 bases short and J 4 bases short, with 12 bases between. Germline CDR1 is GTSNPN and CDR2 is SVGIG (reference sequence). CDR3 length equals 14 residues. This clone appeared a few times. Its antigen is undetermined. Sequenced material: naive CD4+ T cells from blood. The chain carries TRBV30 and TRBJ1-2; D is unresolved. The receptor was derived from a man between 18 and 29 years old in good health. CDR3: CAWSVGRNVYGYTF. The CDR3 DNA is TGTGCCTGGAGTGTAGGCAGAAACGTCTATGGCTACACCTTC.